One and the same sample provided the 7 T cell receptor beta chains below, sequenced in a study of OX40 agonist ivuxolimab in advanced cancers. Method: immunoSEQ multiplex PCR; TCRdb's copy keeps in-frame clones and lacks some. This sample yields more than 90,000 clones, of which about 80% are seen a single time; more than 1.1% belongs to the top ten. The sequencing used CD4+ or CD8+ T cells sorted from blood, collected in a trial of the OX40 agonist ivuxolimab. These receptors were taken from an adult with an advanced solid tumor such as melanoma, head and neck, liver or kidney cancer.

V usage is TRBV11-2 and J usage is TRBJ2-3; 10 bases map to TRBD2. Germline V gene data show CDR1 as SGHAT and CDR2 as FQNNGV. The CDR3 has 16 amino acids. The V segment lost 3 bases and the J segment 4 bases; nucleotides outside the gene matches: 7. CDR3 in DNA: TGTGCCAGCAGCTTTTCGGAGCGGGGGGGCCCAGATACGCAGTATTTT. Translated, it gives CASSFSERGGPDTQYF.

The chain uses TRBV7-9 and TRBJ2-2; a weak D match, TRBD1 (5 bases). Per the germline V gene, CDR1 is SEHNR and CDR2 is FQNEAQ (reference sequence). The CDR3 length is 14 residues. V was shortened by 8 bases and J by 4 bases, with 14 bases between the two germline ends. CDR3 region: CASRQGIGTGELFF. The CDR3 nucleotides are TGTGCCAGCCGCCAGGGTATCGGCACCGGGGAGCTGTTTTTT.

The chain has TRBV6-6 and TRBJ1-5; the D is unclear. Trimming removed 7 bases from V and 0 bases from J, with 10 bases in between. The CDR3 consists of 14 residues. Germline assignment: CDR1 MNHNY and CDR2 SVGAGI (reference sequence). The CDR3 reads CASNEQYSNQPQHF. The CDR3 bases are TGTGCCAGCAATGAACAGTATAGCAATCAGCCCCAGCATTTT.

This clone was recorded a few times. The V call is TRBV5-1, the J call TRBJ2-7; weak D call: TRBD2 (5 bases). The CDR3 has 16 residues. The germline gives CDR1 SGHRS, CDR2 YFSETQ. Deletions cut 0 bases from V and 4 bases from J, with 17 bases between. The CDR3 sequence is CASSLATASRGYEQYF. In DNA, the CDR3 is TGCGCCAGCAGCTTGGCCACGGCTAGCCGAGGGTACGAGCAGTACTTC.

This clone appeared a few times. This sequence joins TRBV18 and TRBJ2-2, with 11 bases aligning to TRBD1. Per the germline V gene, CDR1 is KGHSH and CDR2 is LQKENI. The CDR3 is 15 amino acids. V lost 4 bases, J lost 4 bases, and 2 bases stayed unmatched. As DNA, the CDR3 is TGTGCCAGCTCACGCGGGACAGGGGGCACCGGGGAGCTGTTTTTT. It is translated as CASSRGTGGTGELFF. Full variable domain (missing parts from reference TRBV18 and TRBJ2-2): NAGVMQNPRHLVRRRGQEARLRCSPMKGHSHVYWYRQLPEEGLKFMVYLQKENIIDESGMPKERFSAEFPKEGPSILRIQQVVRGDSAAYFCASSRGTGGTGELFFGEGSRLTVL.

The J gene is TRBJ2-5, the V gene TRBV2; 7 bases are shared with TRBD1. J was trimmed by 8 bases and V by 3 bases; bases with no gene match: 18. The length of the CDR3 is 17 residues. Looked up from germline, CDR1 is SNHLY and CDR2 is FYNNEI. The CDR3 region is CASSEIGTDLRVYTQYF. The DNA for the CDR3 is TGTGCCAGCAGTGAGATCGGGACAGACCTTCGAGTATATACCCAGTACTTC.

V and J are TRBV5-1 and TRBJ2-7; D possibly uses TRBD1 or TRBD2 (5 bases each). Germline CDR1 SGHRS, CDR2 YFSETQ. This CDR3 is 14 amino acids long. V was pared by 0 bases and J by 4 bases, with 11 bases between. DNA of the CDR3: TGCGCCAGCAGCTTGGGGGACGGCCTGTACGAGCAGTACTTC. Its protein product is CASSLGDGLYEQYF.